What follows are 10 T cell receptor beta chains derived from one specimen sequenced in a study of identical twins. TCRdb reprocessed the 5' RACE reads via MiXCR and lists one record per CDR3 protein. The table shows about 790,000 distinct CDR3 sequences, with 15% to 20% occurring only once. These same records also appear under a second study, on T cells expressing NK-cell markers.

Sequencing was carried out using PBMCs. The receptors derive from a woman younger than 30 in good health.

This clonotype has only a few counts. The genes are TRBV7-2 and TRBJ1-4, with 9 bases that match TRBD1. CDR3 size: 15 residues. Germline V CDR1 and CDR2: SGHTA, FQGNSA. V was clipped by 2 bases and J by 8 bases; unmatched bases: 6. The CDR3 is CASSLLGQGYEKLFF. CDR3 nucleotides: TGTGCCAGCAGCTTACTGGGACAGGGTTACGAAAAACTGTTTTTT.

This clonotype was recorded a few times. The rearrangement uses TRBV5-5 and TRBJ1-1, with no clear D. V lost 4 bases, J lost 0 bases, and 13 bases lay in between. Germline V gene sequence: CDR1 SGHKS, CDR2 YYEKEE (reference sequence). The CDR3 spans 15 residues. The CDR3 spells CASSARLSMNTEAFF. For the CDR3, the DNA is TGTGCCAGCAGCGCGCGCCTCTCGATGAACACTGAAGCTTTCTTT.

V and J are TRBV3-1 and TRBJ1-1; tentative D call: TRBD1 (6 bases). Trimming took 5 bases from V and 4 from J, leaving 14 bases between them. Germline V lookup: CDR1 LGHDT, CDR2 YNNKEL (reference sequence). The CDR3 length is 14 residues. The CDR3 loop reads CASSNSGTSTEAFF. The CDR3, as DNA: TGTGCCAGCAGCAACTCCGGGACATCCACTGAAGCTTTCTTT.

There are a few counts of this clonotype. The chain combines TRBV29-1 with TRBJ1-1, with D maybe TRBD1 (6 bases). CDR1 and CDR2 (germline): SQVTM, ANQGSEA. Trimming removed 2 bases at V and 4 bases at J, with 17 bases between. CDR3 length equals 15 residues. The CDR3 sequence is CSVEREDRSRTEAFF. The CDR3 nucleotides read TGCAGCGTTGAAAGGGAGGACAGATCCCGCACTGAAGCTTTCTTT.

The rearrangement joins TRBV20-1 to TRBJ1-1, with a possible D match to TRBD1 (6 bases). CDR1 is DFQATT and CDR2 is SNEGSKA in the germline V gene (reference sequence). Trimming stripped 8 bases from V and 1 base from J, with 20 bases between. This CDR3 spans 15 amino acids. Written as DNA, the CDR3 is TGCAGTCCGATACAGTTGGGACAAGAGAACACTGAAGCTTTCTTT. Translating it yields CSPIQLGQENTEAFF.

A few counts support this clonotype. This chain joins TRBV12-3 or TRBV12-4 and TRBJ2-5; tentative D call: TRBD2 (5 bases). Between the trimmed V and J ends, which lost 2 bases and 4 bases, there was a span of 11 bases. The CDR3 covers 14 residues. The CDR3 bases are TGTGCCAGCAGTTTACGAATTGGGAGAGAGACCCAGTACTTC. It specifies CASSLRIGRETQYF.

This clonotype was counted between two and nine times. The rearrangement links TRBV10-3 to TRBJ2-1; the D gene is possibly TRBD2 (5 bases). The CDR3 spans 11 residues. CDR1 and CDR2 from the germline V gene are ENHRY and SYGVKD. V was shortened by 7 bases and J by 8 bases, with 9 bases between the two germline ends. CDR3 coding DNA: TGTGCCATCAAGGACTTCGATGAGCAGTTCTTC. It codes for CAIKDFDEQFF.

The genes are TRBV5-1 and TRBJ2-6; D gene unclear. Trimming shortened V by 1 base and J by 1 base, and 15 bases separated the two germline ends. In germline, CDR1 is SGHRS, CDR2 YFSETQ. This CDR3 has 18 residues. This CDR3 is CASSLSLGIESGANVLTF. CDR3 DNA: TGCGCCAGCAGCTTGAGCCTCGGAATTGAATCTGGGGCCAACGTCCTGACTTTC.

CDR3 in DNA: TGTGCCAGCAGCCGCCTCCAGAGGGGCCCCTACAATGAGCAGTTCTTC. Translated: CASSRLQRGPYNEQFF. The chain couples TRBV5-6 to TRBJ2-1, with D perhaps being TRBD1 or TRBD2 (5 bases each). CDR1 and CDR2 (germline): SGHDT, YYEEEE. V lost 4 bases to trimming and J lost 2 bases, with 16 bases between them. CDR3 length: 16 amino acids.

The chain has TRBV5-1 and TRBJ2-1; 8 nucleotides align to TRBD1. Trimming took 0 bases from V and 4 from J; bases not matched to a gene: 3. The CDR3 is 15 amino acids. Germline V CDR1 and CDR2: SGHRS, YFSETQ. CDR3 in DNA: TGCGCCAGCAGCTTGGACGGGACAGGTTACAATGAGCAGTTCTTC. It is translated as CASSLDGTGYNEQFF.